A single sample gave rise to the 32 T cell receptor beta chains below, sequenced in a study of blood T cells in healthy people across ages. Then a second PCR, running roughly 7 to 11 cycles, was carried out with a sample-barcoded 5' primer and a J-beta primer mix. TCRdb reprocessed the 5' RACE reads with MiXCR, giving one entry per CDR3 protein. Of some 1.5 million distinct CDR3 sequences in the sample, 28% were seen once. The sequencing input was blood. The receptors here all came from a woman aged 30 to 39 in good health.

As regards this clonotype: At one of its ends the junction is not consistent with the germline gene, which may arise from a read error. The J gene is TRBJ2-7, the V gene TRBV10-3; D may be TRBD2 (6 bases). The germline gives CDR1 ENHRY, CDR2 SYGVKD. This CDR3 contains 15 residues. As DNA, the CDR3 is TGTGCCATCAGTGGCGGCTCTAGCGCGTCCTACGGGCAGTACTTC. This sequence encodes CAISGGSSASYGQYF.

The CDR3 loop reads CSVEGGQTSYEQYF. In DNA form, the CDR3 reads TGCAGCGTTGAAGGGGGTCAGACCTCCTACGAGCAGTACTTC. The chain is built from TRBV29-1 and TRBJ2-7, with D unresolved. Germline V gene data show CDR1 as SQVTM and CDR2 as ANQGSEA. V dropped 1 base and J dropped 0 bases, with 10 bases sitting between them. There are 14 residues in the CDR3.

The CDR3 DNA is TGCAGTGCCAACCCTAGCGGGAGTCAAGCGGATACGCAGTATTTT. It yields the protein CSANPSGSQADTQYF. This chain uses TRBV20-1 with TRBJ2-3, with 10 bases lining up with TRBD2. V lost 6 bases, J lost 6 bases, and 12 bases stayed unmatched. The CDR3 loop spans 15 amino acids. Germline CDR1 and CDR2: DFQATT and SNEGSKA (reference sequence).

The chain joins TRBV19 to TRBJ2-6; TRBD1 aligns across 7 bases. The CDR3 spans 17 residues. V trimming: 6 bases; J trimming: 0 bases; junction bases outside the gene matches: 8. CDR1 and CDR2 from the germline V gene are LNHDA and SQIVND (reference sequence). This CDR3 reads CASSRGQFFSGANVLTF. CDR3 DNA: TGTGCCAGTAGCCGGGGACAGTTCTTCTCTGGGGCCAACGTCCTGACTTTC.

This clonotype was seen repeatedly, ten times or more. The rearrangement uses TRBV7-9 and TRBJ2-7, with 8 bases matching TRBD1. The junction had 7 bases not matched to a gene; V was cut back by 5 bases and J by 1 base. CDR1 and CDR2 from the germline V gene are SEHNR and FQNEAQ (reference sequence). This CDR3 has 15 residues. The CDR3: CASSRQGTGSYEQYF. DNA of the CDR3: TGTGCCAGCAGCCGACAGGGGACTGGGTCCTACGAGCAGTACTTC.

This clonotype was detected only a few times. Germline and junction disagree at one end, which may indicate a read error. The rearrangement links TRBV6-1 to TRBJ2-7; D is ambiguous. This CDR3 contains 15 residues. The germline V gene has CDR1 MNHNS and CDR2 SASEGT. This CDR3 reads CASSAYTDGSYEQYF. CDR3 sequence (DNA): TGTGCCAGCAGCGCCTATACCGACGGCTCCTATGAGCAGTACTTC.

The chain has TRBV28 and TRBJ2-5, with 9 bases aligning to TRBD1. The CDR3 contains 14 residues. Germline V gene data show CDR1 as MDHEN and CDR2 as SYDVKM. J gave up 5 bases and V 5 bases, and 6 bases lay outside the gene matches. The CDR3 sequence is CASSSTGGHETQYF. CDR3 sequence (DNA): TGTGCCAGCAGTAGCACAGGGGGCCACGAGACCCAGTACTTC. Filled out from reference TRBV28 and TRBJ2-5, the complete variable domain reads DVKVTQSSRYLVKRTGEKVFLECVQDMDHENMFWYRQDPGLGLRLIYFSYDVKMKEKGDIPEGYSVSREKKERFSLILESASTNQTSMYLCASSSTGGHETQYFGPGTRLLVL.

Regarding this clonotype: A much larger clone differs from this one at a single base, so this may be a read error. This chain joins TRBV24-1 and TRBJ2-5; 10 bases map to TRBD2. CDR3 length: 15 amino acids. Looked up from germline, CDR1 is KGHDR and CDR2 is SFDVKD. Losses at the gene ends were 6 bases for V and 11 bases for J; bases not matched to a gene: 14. The CDR3, as DNA: TGTGCCACCAGTAATCCTAGCGGGGGAAACAATGAGCAGTACTTC. Translation: CATSNPSGGNNEQYF.

The rearrangement links TRBV5-1 to TRBJ2-3; the match to TRBD2 covers 10 bases. The germline V gene encodes CDR1 SGHRS and CDR2 YFSETQ. CDR3 length: 15 amino acids. J gave up 8 bases and V 3 bases, and 9 bases lay outside the gene matches. The CDR3 here is CASSSAQREGRTQYF. DNA for the CDR3: TGCGCCAGCAGCTCGGCCCAGCGGGAGGGCCGTACGCAGTATTTT.

The genes are TRBV7-6 and TRBJ2-6, with D unclear. Germline CDR1 SGHVS, CDR2 FNYEAQ. The V gene lost 6 bases and the J gene lost 0 bases, with 15 bases spanning the gap. The CDR3 runs to 17 residues. The CDR3 nucleotides read TGTGCCAGCAGTTATAACCCGTTCCGCTCTGGGGCCAACGTCCTGACTTTC. Residues: CASSYNPFRSGANVLTF.

The chain carries TRBV28 and TRBJ1-4, with unresolved D. The CDR3 has 16 residues. Trimming removed 3 bases at V and 0 bases at J, with 11 bases between. Germline assignment: CDR1 MDHEN and CDR2 SYDVKM. The chain's CDR3 is CASSLRGSATNEKLFF. In DNA, the CDR3 is TGTGCCAGCAGTTTGAGAGGATCTGCAACTAATGAAAAACTGTTTTTT.

The V gene is TRBV3-1, the J gene TRBJ2-7, with D possibly TRBD1 on 6 matching bases. The CDR3 has 13 residues. V was clipped by 5 bases and J by 1 base, with 9 bases between them. Germline CDR1 LGHDT, CDR2 YNNKEL (reference sequence). The chain's CDR3 is CASSMDRSYEQYF. Here the CDR3 DNA reads TGTGCCAGCAGCATGGACAGATCCTACGAGCAGTACTTC.

This chain links TRBV20-1 with TRBJ2-3; 7 bases line up with TRBD2. V gave up 0 bases and J gave up 4 bases; unmatched junction bases: 19. In germline, CDR1 is DFQATT, CDR2 SNEGSKA (reference sequence). The CDR3 covers 19 residues. The CDR3 region has the DNA TGCAGTGCTAGAGATCGAGTGAAGGGAGGGCTCCTCAAGGCAGATACGCAGTATTTT. Its protein product is CSARDRVKGGLLKADTQYF.

The chain joins TRBV10-3 to TRBJ2-7, with 10 bases identical to TRBD2. The CDR3 has 13 residues. Germline-derived CDR1 and CDR2 are ENHRY and SYGVKD. Trimming at V came to 9 bases and at J to 13 bases, leaving 15 bases not matched to a gene. The CDR3 coding sequence is TGTGCCATAGCGGGAGGGCCTGGGGAGACCCATTACTTC. This encodes CAIAGGPGETHYF.

The rearrangement links TRBV14 to TRBJ2-4, with TRBD2 as a possible D gene (5 bases). The CDR3 runs to 11 residues. Per the germline V gene, CDR1 is SGHDN and CDR2 is FVKESK. With 3 bases removed from V and 12 bases from J, the gap between germline ends came to 9 bases. In DNA form, the CDR3 reads TGTGCCAGCAGCCAGGTCGGGAATCAGTACTTC. Its translation: CASSQVGNQYF.

Ten or more counts support this clonotype. This sequence joins TRBV3-1 and TRBJ2-7; D may correspond to TRBD1 or TRBD2 (5 bases each). Germline-derived CDR1 and CDR2 are LGHDT and YNNKEL (reference sequence). Between the trimmed V and J ends, which lost 4 bases and 3 bases, there was a span of 16 bases. CDR3 size: 15 residues. The CDR3 sequence is CASSRGSSPHYEQYF. CDR3 coding DNA: TGTGCCAGCAGCCGGGGGTCATCCCCCCACTACGAGCAGTACTTC.

The chain couples TRBV10-1 to TRBJ2-2; D is unresolved. The CDR3 length is 14 residues. Looked up from germline, CDR1 is WNHNN and CDR2 is SYGVQD (reference sequence). Trimming cost V 0 bases and J 1 base, with 3 bases left between them. The CDR3 coding sequence is TGCGCCAGCAGTGAGTCTTTGAACACCGGGGAGCTGTTTTTT. It translates to CASSESLNTGELFF.

The chain combines TRBV7-2 with TRBJ1-3; D perhaps matches TRBD1 (5 bases). This CDR3 is 16 amino acids long. V lost 5 bases to trimming and J lost 0 bases, with 14 bases between them. Looked up from germline, CDR1 is SGHTA and CDR2 is FQGNSA. The CDR3 coding sequence is TGTGCCAGCAGCCTATCTCGGGGGACCTCTGGAAACACCATATATTTT. Translation gives CASSLSRGTSGNTIYF.

This clonotype was seen repeatedly, ten times or more. The V gene is TRBV4-3, the J gene TRBJ2-3, with 9 bases matching TRBD1. The CDR3 covers 16 residues. V lost 4 bases and J lost 3; bases outside the gene matches: 8. The germline V gene encodes CDR1 LGHNA and CDR2 YSLEER. CDR3 nucleotide sequence: TGCGCCAGCAGCCTATCACAGGGGGCGAGTACAGATACGCAGTATTTT. Its protein product is CASSLSQGASTDTQYF.

In this sample, this clonotype turned up a few times. The chain uses TRBV7-2 and TRBJ1-1; weak D call: TRBD1 (6 bases). V was trimmed by 1 base and J by 4 bases, leaving 13 bases between them. Germline V gene sequence: CDR1 SGHTA, CDR2 FQGNSA. The CDR3 has 15 amino acids. The CDR3 region is CASSLVPGVGTEAFF. In DNA, the CDR3 is TGTGCCAGCAGCTTAGTTCCAGGGGTGGGCACTGAAGCTTTCTTT.

This clonotype appeared a few times. The genes are TRBV20-1 and TRBJ2-1; tentatively, D is TRBD1 (5 bases). There are 13 residues in the CDR3. The germline V gene has CDR1 DFQATT and CDR2 SNEGSKA (reference sequence). V was clipped by 4 bases and J by 6 bases, with 13 bases between them. DNA for the CDR3: TGCAGTGCTACGGACATGGTTAGCAATGAGCAGTTCTTC. This gives the protein CSATDMVSNEQFF.

The rearrangement links TRBV5-1 to TRBJ2-1; 14 positions agree with TRBD2. The CDR3 runs 14 residues. V lost 9 bases and J lost 7; bases outside the gene matches: 6. Per germline, CDR1 SGHRS and CDR2 YFSETQ. CDR3 protein: CATGTSGSWNEQFF. The CDR3 bases are TGCGCCACCGGGACTAGCGGGAGTTGGAATGAGCAGTTCTTC.

This clonotype was seen only a few times. The V gene is TRBV7-2, the J gene TRBJ2-7; D may be TRBD2 (5 bases). From germline, CDR1 is SGHTA and CDR2 FQGNSA. This CDR3 has 15 residues. The V gene lost 3 bases and the J gene lost 3 bases, with 15 bases spanning the gap. CDR3 residues: CASSFLQVGVYEQYF. The CDR3, as DNA: TGTGCCAGCAGCTTCCTCCAGGTGGGAGTCTACGAGCAGTACTTC.

As regards this clonotype: This clone may be a read error of a much larger clone one base away. This chain joins TRBV5-1 and TRBJ2-4; a weak D match, TRBD2 (7 bases). The J call may be wrong; the DNA end is better matched by TRBJ2-7. Germline CDR1 is SGHRS and CDR2 is YFSETQ. The CDR3 length is 14 residues. In DNA, the CDR3 is TGCGCCAGCAGCGAGGGAGGGGGTTGCAACGAGCAGTACTTC. Protein: CASSEGGGCNEQYF.

The chain employs TRBV27 and TRBJ2-1; 8 bases map to TRBD1. Germline values: CDR1 MNHEY, CDR2 SMNVEV (reference sequence). The trim removed 6 bases at V and 4 bases at J, leaving 8 bases unmatched. The CDR3 has 15 residues. CDR3 amino acids: CASRIGTGQYNEQFF. The CDR3 DNA sequence: TGTGCCAGCAGAATAGGGACAGGCCAATACAATGAGCAGTTCTTC.

This clonotype appeared a single time. The J gene is TRBJ2-5, the V gene TRBV20-1; possible D gene TRBD2, 6 bases. Germline CDR1 DFQATT, CDR2 SNEGSKA (reference sequence). The CDR3 loop spans 18 amino acids. V lost 0 bases to trimming and J lost 4 bases, with 24 bases between them. Here the CDR3 reads CSARDLRGPNQGGETQYF. The CDR3 region has the DNA TGCAGTGCTAGAGATCTCCGAGGGCCTAACCAGGGAGGAGAGACCCAGTACTTC.

The chain recombines TRBV5-1 with TRBJ1-1; D possibly corresponds to TRBD1 (5 bases). The V gene's germline CDR1 is SGHRS and CDR2 YFSETQ. CDR3 length: 19 residues. The V and J ends lost 0 bases and 3 bases respectively, with 24 bases between them. CDR3 sequence (DNA): TGCGCCAGCAGCTTGGTCCCCAGGGCCAGTACGGTCGGGGACACTGAAGCTTTCTTT. Protein: CASSLVPRASTVGDTEAFF.

This clonotype was detected only a few times. DNA for the CDR3: TGCAGTGCTAGAGATCAGGCGAGCTCCTACGAGCAGTACTTC. Protein sequence: CSARDQASSYEQYF. The chain couples TRBV20-1 to TRBJ2-7; D call uncertain. Trimming took 0 bases from V and 0 from J, leaving 9 bases between them. There are 14 residues in the CDR3. Germline V gene data show CDR1 as DFQATT and CDR2 as SNEGSKA (reference sequence).

The sample holds a few counts of this clonotype. An end of the junction does not agree with germline; a read error may underlie this. The chain recombines TRBV5-1 with TRBJ2-1; D remains unclear. Germline V gene data show CDR1 as SGHRS and CDR2 as YFSETQ. There are 14 residues in the CDR3. This CDR3 is CASTRRAGHNEQFF. CDR3 sequence (DNA): TGCGCCAGCACGCGAAGGGCTGGGCACAATGAACAGTTCTTC.

A few counts support this clonotype. The chain recombines TRBV20-1 with TRBJ1-2; D gene ambiguous. V was pared by 0 bases and J by 8 bases, with 10 bases between. The germline CDR1 and CDR2 sequences are DFQATT and SNEGSKA (reference sequence). The CDR3 has 12 residues. The CDR3 DNA reads TGCAGTGCTAGAGATCGGGTTGGCGGCTACACCTTC. Translated: CSARDRVGGYTF.

This clonotype was detected ten times or more. V usage is TRBV7-9 and J usage is TRBJ1-5; 8 bases fit TRBD1. Germline values: CDR1 SEHNR, CDR2 FQNEAQ (reference sequence). After removal of 6 bases from V and 3 bases from J, the junction contained 4 bases not matched to a gene. CDR3 size: 14 residues. The CDR3 protein is CASSLGQDNQPQHF. The CDR3 bases are TGTGCCAGCAGTTTGGGACAGGACAATCAGCCCCAGCATTTT.

About this clonotype: One base away lies a much larger clone, so this may be a sequencing read error. The V gene is TRBV12-3 or TRBV12-4, the J gene TRBJ2-1, with TRBD2 matching over 10 bases. The J call may be faulty, since TRBJ2-7 better matches the DNA end. There are 15 residues in the CDR3. The CDR3, as DNA: TGTGCCAGCAGTCCCCTACTAGCGGGACACAATGAGCAGTACTTC. Translated, it gives CASSPLLAGHNEQYF.